This entry concerns a single T cell receptor (beta chain). The sample originates from a study of blood T cell repertoires in COVID-19. Study-level information: PBMCs, B-cell-depleted T cells, or T cells provided the cDNA or gDNA that made up the material.

With 0 bases clipped from V and 9 bases from J, the junction kept 10 bases outside the gene matches. The CDR3 loop spans 17 amino acids. Germline-derived CDR1 and CDR2 are MRHNA and SNTAGT. Original data processing: Reference gene primers were amplified, and this amplification served to estimate nucleated cell counts. Assay used: immunoSEQ multiplex PCR; TCRdb lists only in-frame clones, some missing. D and trimming come from the DNA, and the V and J calls and clone size come from that table. The sample holds nearly 110,000 clones, approximately 90% seen once. This clonotype was obtained from a woman between 25 and 40 years old with acute or convalescent COVID-19. Source material: peripheral blood. The V call is TRBV6-4, the J call TRBJ2-1; the match to TRBD2 covers 11 bases. The CDR3 DNA is TGTGCCAGCAGTGACTCTTTTCTAGCGGGAGGCGGAGGTGAGCAGTTCTTC. It yields the protein CASSDSFLAGGGGEQFF.